This entry lists 4 T cell receptor beta chains sequenced from one sample in a study of post-analysis software for immune sequencing data. General observations from the study: A handful of TRBV segments were significantly more frequent in patients than in controls. TRBV5-6, TRBV5-1 and TRBV20-1 were among these segments.

Unique molecular identifiers featured in each of the TCR beta cDNA libraries. TCRdb re-derived calls from the PCR reads in MiXCR, one entry per CDR3 protein. Altogether hundreds of thousands of distinct CDR3 sequences are present, 25% to 30% being singletons, with the ten largest covering around 0.56%. Their antigen targets remain unknown. The sequencing sample was made of blood. The receptors stem from a girl under 18 with multiple sclerosis.

The J gene is TRBJ2-7, the V gene TRBV2; D is ambiguous. The J call may be wrong; the DNA end is better matched by TRBJ2-5. CDR3 length equals 13 residues. Germline CDR1 and CDR2: SNHLY and FYNNEI. CDR3 sequence: CASSGPRRETQYF. Here the CDR3 DNA reads TGTGCCAGCAGCGGACCCCGGCGGGAGACCCAGTACTTC.

The rearrangement uses TRBV4-3 and TRBJ1-4, with D possibly being TRBD1 (5 bases). The germline V and J ends were trimmed by 0 bases and 16 bases, with 9 bases remaining between them. CDR1 and CDR2 (germline): LGHNA, YSLEER. The CDR3 has 11 residues. Here the CDR3 DNA reads TGCGCCAGCAGCCAAGATGGGAGGGGGTTTTTT. Its translation: CASSQDGRGFF.

At least ten counts were recorded for this clonotype. J is TRBJ2-1 and V is TRBV29-1; D unclear. The CDR3 is made up of 14 amino acids. V lost 4 bases, J lost 8 bases, and 18 bases lay in between. CDR1 SQVTM and CDR2 ANQGSEA come from the germline V gene. The CDR3 reads CSVGGLYERDEQFF. Written as DNA, the CDR3 is TGCAGCGTTGGCGGTTTATACGAACGGGATGAGCAGTTCTTC.

The CDR3 DNA follows: TGCAGCGCCGGACAGACTAATTCACCCCTCCACTTT. This codes for CSAGQTNSPLHF. The chain couples TRBV29-1 to TRBJ1-6, with D tentatively TRBD1 (6 bases). The CDR3 covers 12 residues. V was pared by 7 bases and J by 6 bases, with 10 bases between. Germline CDR1 is SQVTM and CDR2 is ANQGSEA.